The 17 T cell receptor beta chains below come from one sample, sequenced in a study of blood T cells in healthy people across ages. Sample-barcoded 5' priming and a J-beta primer mix drove a second PCR of 7 to 11 cycles. Each CDR3 protein gets one entry after TCRdb re-called the 5' RACE reads with MiXCR. This table has 980,000 or so distinct CDR3 sequences, around 48% appearing once. Sequencing was carried out using blood. These receptors all stem from a man aged 25 to 40 in good health.

This chain links TRBV4-2 with TRBJ2-7; D gene unclear. V shed 0 bases and J shed 1 base, with 10 bases lying between them. The CDR3 has 15 amino acids. Germline-derived CDR1 and CDR2 are LGHNA and YNFKEQ. The CDR3 DNA is TGTGCCAGCAGCCAAGAAACGCGACCGTCCTACGAGCAGTACTTC. Amino acids: CASSQETRPSYEQYF.

The chain couples TRBV28 to TRBJ2-7, with TRBD2 as a possible D gene (6 bases). This CDR3 comprises 13 residues. V shed 9 bases and J shed 3 bases, with 15 bases lying between them. The germline V gene encodes CDR1 MDHEN and CDR2 SYDVKM. For the CDR3, the DNA is TGTGCCAGTGCCGCGGGGTTCGGCTACGAGCAGTACTTC. Its translation is CASAAGFGYEQYF.

The chain uses TRBV7-9 and TRBJ2-4; D may be TRBD2 (6 bases). The DNA matches TRBJ2-7 better at its end, which makes the J call doubtful. The CDR3 has 16 residues. The germline CDR1 and CDR2 sequences are SEHNR and FQNEAQ (reference sequence). The CDR3 protein is CASSSRGLQGAYEQYF. CDR3 coding DNA: TGTGCCAGCAGCTCCCGGGGGTTGCAGGGTGCCTACGAGCAGTACTTC.

The J gene is TRBJ2-6, the V gene TRBV10-3, with 9 nucleotides matching TRBD1. The CDR3 covers 18 residues. V was clipped by 5 bases and J by 0 bases; unmatched bases: 8. Per germline, CDR1 ENHRY and CDR2 SYGVKD. The CDR3 DNA follows: TGTGCCATCAGTAACCCGGGACAGGGACACTCTGGGGCCAACGTCCTGACTTTC. Protein product: CAISNPGQGHSGANVLTF.

This clonotype was seen repeatedly, ten times or more. V gene TRBV7-3 combines with J gene TRBJ2-1, with 8 bases identical to TRBD1. Unmatched junction bases numbered 13, after V lost 5 bases and J lost 4 bases. Germline CDR1 SGHTA, CDR2 FQGTGA. CDR3 length equals 17 residues. In DNA, the CDR3 is TGTGCCAGCAGCCTACAGTCCGAGGGACAGGCTTACAATGAGCAGTTCTTC. Its protein product is CASSLQSEGQAYNEQFF.

This clonotype was detected a few times. The genes are TRBV18 and TRBJ2-1, with D possibly being TRBD1 (6 bases). The CDR3 has 13 amino acids. The V gene lost 1 base and the J gene lost 7 bases, with 8 bases spanning the gap. CDR1 and CDR2 (germline): KGHSH, LQKENI. DNA for the CDR3: TGTGCCAGCTCACCACTACAGGGTAATGAGCAGTTCTTC. It yields the protein CASSPLQGNEQFF.

This clonotype was found a few times. The chain combines TRBV10-3 with TRBJ2-1, with D perhaps being TRBD1 or TRBD2 (5 bases each). V lost 2 bases to trimming and J lost 2 bases, with 13 bases between them. The CDR3 has 16 residues. Per the germline V gene, CDR1 is ENHRY and CDR2 is SYGVKD. The CDR3, as DNA: TGTGCCATCAGTGAGGAGATCGGGGACGCCTACAATGAGCAGTTCTTC. Translating it yields CAISEEIGDAYNEQFF.

The rearrangement joins TRBV5-1 to TRBJ2-1; weak D call: TRBD1 (5 bases). V was cut by 0 bases and J by 3 bases, with 10 bases left in between. This CDR3 is built from 15 residues. The V gene's germline CDR1 is SGHRS and CDR2 YFSETQ. CDR3 nucleotide sequence: TGCGCCAGCAGCTTGGCCCAGGGTCGCTACAATGAGCAGTTCTTC. It translates to CASSLAQGRYNEQFF.

This clonotype was found a few times. This chain joins TRBV7-9 and TRBJ2-1; possible D gene TRBD1, 6 bases. Trimming cost V 5 bases and J 0 bases, with 11 bases left between them. Germline V gives CDR1 SEHNR, CDR2 FQNEAQ (reference sequence). The CDR3 is made up of 15 amino acids. The chain's CDR3 is CASSTDRNSYNEQFF. In nucleotides, the CDR3 is TGTGCCAGCAGCACGGACAGAAACTCCTACAATGAGCAGTTCTTC.

CDR3 sequence (DNA): TGCGCCAGCAGCTTGGAGTCAGCTGCCTCCTACAATGAGCAGTACTTC. It codes for CASSLESAASYNEQYF. This chain joins TRBV5-1 and TRBJ2-7; unclear D gene. Germline CDR1 is SGHRS and CDR2 is YFSETQ. The CDR3 sequence is 16 residues long. V lost 0 bases and J 7 bases, leaving 20 bases between the germline ends.

This rearrangement joins TRBV5-6 to TRBJ2-3, with a tentative D call TRBD2 (6 bases). CDR3 length equals 16 residues. Trimming took 1 base from V and 7 from J, leaving 19 bases between them. Germline V gives CDR1 SGHDT, CDR2 YYEEEE. CDR3 region: CASSLFKERVPNTQYF. CDR3 bases: TGTGCCAGCAGCTTGTTTAAGGAGCGGGTCCCCAATACGCAGTATTTT.

The chain recombines TRBV11-2 with TRBJ2-4, with 7 positions matching TRBD1. The J call may be in error: the DNA end matches TRBJ2-5 better. CDR3 length equals 19 residues. Germline loops: CDR1 SGHAT, CDR2 FQNNGV. The CDR3 nucleotides are TGTGCCAGCAGCTTAGCCCCAACCCCGGGACAGATACCTCAAGAGACCCAGTACTTC. Translated, it gives CASSLAPTPGQIPQETQYF.

This clonotype has just one count. The V call is TRBV13, the J call TRBJ2-4; TRBD2 matches 10 bases. The J call may be in error: the DNA end matches TRBJ2-7 better. The length of the CDR3 is 14 residues. Germline V gives CDR1 PRHDT, CDR2 FYEKMQ (reference sequence). CDR3 sequence reads: CASKKRGGSYEQYF. The CDR3 nucleotides read TGTGCCAGCAAAAAGCGGGGGGGCTCTTACGAGCAGTACTTC.

The chain employs TRBV5-1 and TRBJ2-5; D remains ambiguous. Germline V gene data show CDR1 as SGHRS and CDR2 as YFSETQ. The germline V and J ends were trimmed by 1 base and 1 base, with 5 bases remaining between them. This CDR3 contains 13 residues. CDR3 residues: CASSLSFQETQYF. The CDR3 DNA is TGCGCCAGCAGCTTGTCCTTCCAAGAGACCCAGTACTTC.

The chain recombines TRBV28 with TRBJ2-5; possibly TRBD2 for D (5 bases). V was trimmed by 5 bases and J by 11 bases, leaving 21 bases between them. The CDR3 loop spans 14 amino acids. Germline CDR1 reads MDHEN; CDR2 reads SYDVKM. The CDR3 spells CASSPEVAHNEQYF. CDR3 DNA sequence: TGTGCCAGCAGTCCGGAGGTGGCTCACAATGAGCAGTACTTC.

Note on this clonotype: One end of the junction fails to match germline, which may point to a read error. The chain couples TRBV5-1 to TRBJ2-1, with TRBD1 identical over 7 bases. Germline V gene sequence: CDR1 SGHRS, CDR2 YFSETQ. CDR3 size: 16 residues. The CDR3 DNA reads as TGCGCCAGCAGCTTGGGAGGGACAGATAATTATATTGAGCGGTTCTTC. This codes for CASSLGGTDNYIERFF.

This clonotype was detected only a few times. J is TRBJ1-1 and V is TRBV7-3; no firm D call. This CDR3 is built from 13 residues. V was pared by 2 bases and J by 11 bases, with 15 bases between. Germline lookup yields CDR1 SGHTA and CDR2 FQGTGA. CDR3 sequence: CASSLEPATRAFF. The CDR3 DNA reads as TGTGCCAGCAGCTTAGAGCCAGCGACTAGGGCTTTCTTT.